This TCR beta chain was profiled in a study of blood T cell repertoires in COVID-19. On the study more broadly: Samples taken during acute and convalescent COVID-19 were collected in the United States, Italy and Spain. The analysed material was cDNA or gDNA that came from T cells, B-cell-depleted T cells, or PBMCs.

Original processing methods: Estimates of nucleated cell counts were drawn from the amplification of reference gene primers. TCRdb's copy holds only in-frame clones and misses some; the assay was immunoSEQ multiplex PCR. The V and J calls and clone size were taken over from that table, and D and trimming were inferred from the DNA. The profile shows about 110,000 clones, more than 75% of them singletons. Germline CDR1 reads SGHTA; CDR2 reads FQGNSA. The trim removed 7 bases at V and 0 bases at J, leaving 3 bases unmatched. This CDR3 is 14 amino acids long. This clone has only one observation. The chain is built from TRBV7-2 and TRBJ2-3; 8 positions agree with TRBD1. This sequence originates from a man aged 40-49 years with acute or convalescent COVID-19. The sequencing sample was made of peripheral blood. CDR3 amino acids: CASTWTGSTDTQYF. CDR3 DNA sequence: TGTGCCAGCACCTGGACAGGGAGCACAGATACGCAGTATTTT.